This T cell receptor beta chain was captured by sequencing in a study of regulatory T cells in long-lasting Graves disease. As for the study in general: The definition of persistent Graves' disease was over 5 years of antithyroid drugs with positive TSH receptor antibodies.

This clonotype was seen ten or more times. Its antigen is undetermined. The CDR3 extends over 17 amino acids. The germline V gene has CDR1 SGHAT and CDR2 FQDESV (reference sequence). Trimming took 6 bases from V and 9 from J; bases not matched to a gene: 19. This sample's time point: persistent/refractory GD, antithyroid drugs over 5 years with positive TRAb. PBMCs were the source of the RNA used for TCR sequencing. Assembly of TCR beta libraries relied on iRepertoire HTBI primers together with Arm-PCR of CDR3 regions. TCRdb re-called the multiplex PCR reads with MiXCR, one entry per CDR3 protein. This repertoire shows roughly 450,000 distinct CDR3 sequences, less than 25% found once; its top ten account for 7.8%. Findings and limits, study-wide: Relative to newly diagnosed Graves' patients, persistent ones had lower TCR diversity.

The origin of this receptor is a female donor with Graves disease. This chain connects TRBV11-1 to TRBJ2-5, with TRBD1 matching 10 bases. The sample was peripheral blood mononuclear cells (PBMCs), taken when the disease was refractory, from a patient treated with antithyroid drugs. The CDR3 region has the DNA TGTGCCAGCAGGCTAAGGGACAGGGGATCTCCAAGTGGGGCCCAGTACTTC. Amino acids: CASRLRDRGSPSGAQYF.